The 31 T cell receptor beta chains presented below share a single source sample, sequenced in a study of T cells in Graves' hyperthyroidism and ophthalmopathy. The source material, RNA transcripts, was used to amplify TCR beta CDR3 regions. Initially, a first-round RT-PCR of the TCR CDR3 employed the HTBI primer set. TCRdb analysed the multiplex PCR reads with MiXCR anew, one entry per CDR3 protein. The profile shows hundreds of thousands of distinct CDR3 sequences, roughly 14% of them singletons. The sequencing sample was made of blood. These receptors originate from a man in his late teens or twenties with Graves' ophthalmopathy.

Only a few counts were recorded for this clonotype. The chain has TRBV5-1 and TRBJ2-7; TRBD1 aligns across 8 bases. This CDR3 spans 16 amino acids. V lost 0 bases to trimming and J lost 2 bases; unmatched junction nucleotides: 7. CDR1 SGHRS and CDR2 YFSETQ come from the germline V gene. CDR3 protein: CASSLAGTGGTYEQYF. CDR3 coding DNA: TGCGCCAGCAGCTTGGCCGGGACAGGCGGTACCTACGAGCAGTACTTC.

The chain is built from TRBV29-1 and TRBJ2-7, with D hard to call. Trimming stripped 4 bases from V and 4 bases from J, with 11 bases between. This CDR3 spans 12 amino acids. Germline CDR1 SQVTM, CDR2 ANQGSEA. The CDR3 reads CSVVAGVYEQYF. CDR3 bases: TGCAGCGTTGTGGCTGGGGTTTACGAGCAGTACTTC.

This clonotype was found many times. DNA for the CDR3: TGTGCCAGCAGCTTAGTTTTTGGGAGCGGGGAGCTGTTTTTT. Its translation: CASSLVFGSGELFF. This chain connects TRBV7-3 to TRBJ2-2; tentatively, D is TRBD2 (5 bases). CDR1 and CDR2 (germline): SGHTA, FQGTGA. The germline V and J ends were trimmed by 2 bases and 7 bases, with 11 bases remaining between them. The CDR3 is made up of 14 amino acids.

The table lists this clonotype with many counts. The V and J genes are TRBV11-2 and TRBJ1-1; D is uncertain. The CDR3 extends over 14 amino acids. Deletions cut 4 bases from V and 4 bases from J, with 13 bases between. The V gene's germline CDR1 is SGHAT and CDR2 FQNNGV. The CDR3 here is CASSSWEGGTEAFF. CDR3 bases: TGTGCCAGCAGCTCCTGGGAGGGCGGCACTGAAGCTTTCTTT.

This clonotype was counted many times. This chain joins TRBV2 and TRBJ1-2; D gene ambiguous. This CDR3 has 13 residues. V was pared by 3 bases and J by 4 bases, with 9 bases between. Germline loops: CDR1 SNHLY, CDR2 FYNNEI. CDR3 DNA sequence: TGTGCCAGCAGTGAGTACAGTACCTATGGCTACACCTTC. This sequence encodes CASSEYSTYGYTF.

This clonotype occurred many times. This rearrangement joins TRBV5-1 to TRBJ1-2; 7 nucleotides line up with TRBD1. There are 13 residues in the CDR3. The V segment lost 3 bases and the J segment 6 bases; nucleotides outside the gene matches: 5. From germline, CDR1 is SGHRS and CDR2 YFSETQ. The CDR3 region is CASSYRQGDGYTF. The CDR3 DNA sequence: TGCGCCAGCAGCTACAGACAGGGCGATGGCTACACCTTC. Together with reference TRBV5-1 and TRBJ1-2, the CDR3 gives the full variable domain: KAGVTQTPRYLIKTRGQQVTLSCSPISGHRSVSWYQQTPGQGLQFLFEYFSETQRNKGNFPGRFSGRQFSNSRSEMNVSTLELGDSALYLCASSYRQGDGYTFGSGTRLTVV.

The chain employs TRBV4-1 and TRBJ1-5, with 7 bases matching TRBD1. Germline CDR1 MGHRA, CDR2 YSYEKL. V shed 0 bases and J 4 bases; nucleotides not matched to a gene: 6. This CDR3 is built from 16 residues. The CDR3 spells CASSQEQGPGNQPQHF. CDR3 nucleotides: TGCGCCAGCAGCCAAGAACAGGGGCCGGGAAATCAGCCCCAGCATTTT.

This clonotype was observed at least ten times. The gene calls are TRBV10-3 and TRBJ2-7; D possibly corresponds to TRBD2 (6 bases). Per germline, CDR1 ENHRY and CDR2 SYGVKD. There are 14 residues in the CDR3. With 2 bases removed from V and 4 bases from J, the gap between germline ends came to 12 bases. CDR3 sequence (DNA): TGTGCCATCAGTGAGCAGGGAGGTGTGTACGAGCAGTACTTC. Protein: CAISEQGGVYEQYF.

This clonotype has ten or more counts. This chain connects TRBV11-2 to TRBJ2-7, with 12 bases fitting TRBD2. Trimming cost V 3 bases and J 4 bases; bases outside gene matches: 13. CDR1 is SGHAT, CDR2 FQNNGV, per germline. The CDR3 spans 18 residues. CDR3: CASSFSSGRVAGAYEQYF. The CDR3 DNA reads as TGTGCCAGCAGCTTCTCTAGCGGGAGGGTCGCCGGGGCTTACGAGCAGTACTTC.

The chain employs TRBV5-1 and TRBJ2-4; D is possibly TRBD2 (6 bases). CDR1 and CDR2 (germline): SGHRS, YFSETQ. The CDR3 spans 16 residues. V was pared by 0 bases and J by 2 bases, with 12 bases between. This CDR3 is CASSLDGRGPKNIQYF. CDR3 DNA sequence: TGCGCCAGCAGCTTGGATGGGCGGGGTCCCAAAAACATTCAGTACTTC. The full variable domain, completed using reference TRBV5-1 and TRBJ2-4, is KAGVTQTPRYLIKTRGQQVTLSCSPISGHRSVSWYQQTPGQGLQFLFEYFSETQRNKGNFPGRFSGRQFSNSRSEMNVSTLELGDSALYLCASSLDGRGPKNIQYFGAGTRLSVL.

The gene calls are TRBV19 and TRBJ2-3; 8 nucleotides match TRBD1. In germline, CDR1 is LNHDA, CDR2 SQIVND (reference sequence). V lost 5 bases and J lost 1; bases outside the gene matches: 8. CDR3 length: 16 residues. The CDR3 region is CASSSQQGAGTDTQYF. The CDR3 nucleotides are TGTGCCAGTAGTTCCCAGCAGGGGGCCGGCACAGATACGCAGTATTTT.

The chain employs TRBV7-9 and TRBJ2-2; D is possibly TRBD1 (5 bases). Germline V CDR1 and CDR2: SEHNR, FQNEAQ (reference sequence). The CDR3 is 14 residues long. The V end was cut by 5 bases, the J end by 7 bases, with 14 bases between. CDR3 DNA: TGTGCCAGCAGCGCCAATCAGGGTTTCGGGGAGCTGTTTTTT. Its translation is CASSANQGFGELFF.

This clonotype has a count of ten or more. V and J are TRBV7-2 and TRBJ2-7; the D gene is possibly TRBD2 (6 bases). Germline assignment: CDR1 SGHTA and CDR2 FQGNSA. The V end was cut by 5 bases, the J end by 3 bases, with 20 bases between. This CDR3 contains 16 residues. CDR3 sequence reads: CASSPPGGAAGYEQYF. The CDR3 nucleotides are TGTGCCAGCAGCCCACCGGGCGGGGCTGCCGGCTACGAGCAGTACTTC.

In the case of this clonotype: No conserved phenylalanine or tryptophan ends this CDR3, so it is likely a read error. V and J are TRBV29-1 and TRBJ1-1; TRBD1 is a possible D gene (5 bases). V was shortened by 6 bases and J by 0 bases, with 11 bases between the two germline ends. The CDR3 covers 13 residues. The germline gives CDR1 SQVTM, CDR2 ANQGSEA. This CDR3 is CSVGTIMNTEAFC. In DNA form, the CDR3 reads TGCAGCGTCGGGACTATCATGAACACTGAAGCTTTCTGT.

This clonotype showed up many times. This chain joins TRBV6-1 and TRBJ1-2; TRBD1 aligns across 7 bases. CDR3 length: 16 residues. V shed 4 bases and J 2 bases; nucleotides not matched to a gene: 10. Per the germline V gene, CDR1 is MNHNS and CDR2 is SASEGT. The CDR3 loop reads CASSVRLETGNYGYTF. CDR3 DNA sequence: TGTGCCAGCAGTGTCCGACTAGAGACAGGGAACTATGGCTACACCTTC.

At least ten counts were recorded for this clonotype. The chain carries TRBV5-1 and TRBJ2-1; D is ambiguous. The ends were cut back, 1 base at V and 10 bases at J, with 18 bases in the middle. Germline V gene lookup returns CDR1 SGHRS and CDR2 YFSETQ. The CDR3 covers 15 residues. The CDR3 spells CASSLIPAPPREQFF. The CDR3 DNA follows: TGCGCCAGCAGCTTGATTCCAGCGCCCCCGAGGGAGCAGTTCTTC. Filled out from reference TRBV5-1 and TRBJ2-1, the complete variable domain reads KAGVTQTPRYLIKTRGQQVTLSCSPISGHRSVSWYQQTPGQGLQFLFEYFSETQRNKGNFPGRFSGRQFSNSRSEMNVSTLELGDSALYLCASSLIPAPPREQFFGPGTRLTVL.

This clonotype was picked up many times. The chain combines TRBV6-1 with TRBJ2-5; tentatively, D is TRBD1 (5 bases). V was pared by 7 bases and J by 0 bases, with 15 bases between. The germline V gene has CDR1 MNHNS and CDR2 SASEGT. This CDR3 is 15 amino acids long. The CDR3 bases are TGTGCCAGCAAATGGGGTCCCAGGGACCAAGAGACCCAGTACTTC. As protein: CASKWGPRDQETQYF.

This clonotype has a count of ten or more. The chain is built from TRBV5-1 and TRBJ2-5; possibly TRBD1 for D (6 bases). This CDR3 spans 14 amino acids. V lost 3 bases and J 6 bases, leaving 15 bases between the germline ends. Germline-derived CDR1 and CDR2 are SGHRS and YFSETQ. CDR3 residues: CASSWGTTSQTQYF. The CDR3, as DNA: TGCGCCAGCAGCTGGGGGACAACTTCTCAGACCCAGTACTTC.

A few counts support this clonotype. This chain joins TRBV10-2 and TRBJ2-7; a possible D gene is TRBD1 (5 bases). The CDR3 is 12 amino acids. Germline V lookup: CDR1 WSHSY, CDR2 SAAADI. V was pared by 5 bases and J by 6 bases, with 11 bases between. CDR3 DNA: TGCGCCAGCAGTCCTCAGGGCTTCGAGCAGTACTTC. Protein product: CASSPQGFEQYF.

This clonotype showed up just once. A much bigger clone sits one base away, suggesting this may be a read error. This chain joins TRBV6-2 or TRBV6-3 and TRBJ1-1; D gene unclear. V was pared by 8 bases and J by 1 base, with 14 bases between. The CDR3 consists of 14 residues. CDR1 and CDR2 from the germline V gene are MNHEY and SVGEGT. The CDR3 loop reads CASQYLNSNTEAFF. CDR3 bases: TGTGCCAGCCAATACCTGAATTCGAACACTGAAGCTTTCTTT.

This clonotype was counted at least ten times. This chain joins TRBV20-1 and TRBJ1-5; the D gene is possibly TRBD1 (5 bases). V was cut by 6 bases and J by 2 bases, with 20 bases left in between. CDR1 DFQATT and CDR2 SNEGSKA come from the germline V gene (reference sequence). The CDR3 covers 16 residues. The CDR3 reads CSAATPGRAGNQPQHF. The DNA of the CDR3 is TGCAGTGCCGCCACCCCAGGGCGAGCGGGCAATCAGCCCCAGCATTTT.

This clonotype was counted ten times or more. The CDR3 here is CASSLDGVRPEAFF. As DNA, the CDR3 is TGTGCCAGCAGTTTAGATGGGGTTAGGCCTGAAGCTTTCTTT. The chain uses TRBV12-3 or TRBV12-4 and TRBJ1-1, with D unresolved. The CDR3 is 14 amino acids. The V and J ends lost 1 base and 6 bases respectively, with 12 bases between them.

This clonotype was detected ten times or more. The chain joins TRBV12-3 or TRBV12-4 to TRBJ1-5; 8 bases map to TRBD1. The V and J ends lost 6 bases and 3 bases, in that order; junction bases with no gene match: 10. The CDR3 contains 16 residues. The CDR3 loop is CASSPDQGATNQPQHF. The CDR3 nucleotides read TGTGCCAGCAGCCCTGATCAGGGGGCCACCAATCAGCCCCAGCATTTT.

This clonotype was observed a handful of times. The chain uses TRBV2 and TRBJ2-7; D possibly corresponds to TRBD1 (5 bases). The germline V and J ends were trimmed by 4 bases and 2 bases, with 9 bases remaining between them. Germline V lookup: CDR1 SNHLY, CDR2 FYNNEI. The CDR3 runs 13 residues. The CDR3 DNA is TGTGCCAGCAGTGGGGAACAGGCCTACGAGCAGTACTTC. It yields the protein CASSGEQAYEQYF.

This clonotype was seen many times. V is TRBV24-1 and J is TRBJ1-4; 9 bases line up with TRBD1. This CDR3 is built from 15 residues. Germline CDR1 and CDR2: KGHDR and SFDVKD. V trimming: 3 bases; J trimming: 5 bases; junction bases outside the gene matches: 3. The CDR3, as DNA: TGTGCCACCAGTGATCCGACAGGGGGGAATGAAAAACTGTTTTTT. Residues: CATSDPTGGNEKLFF.

This clonotype was seen ten or more times. J is TRBJ2-5 and V is TRBV9; TRBD2 aligns across 7 bases. The junction had 6 bases not matched to a gene; V was cut back by 0 bases and J by 4 bases. The CDR3 length is 15 residues. Germline assignment: CDR1 SGDLS and CDR2 YYNGEE. The CDR3, as DNA: TGTGCCAGCAGCGTAGGGGAGGGCCACGTAGAGACCCAGTACTTC. Translating gives CASSVGEGHVETQYF.

V gene TRBV6-2 or TRBV6-3 combines with J gene TRBJ1-5; 9 nucleotides agree with TRBD1. Germline V gene sequence: CDR1 MNHEY, CDR2 SVGEGT. The CDR3 consists of 14 residues. The ends lost 6 bases at V and 3 bases at J; junction bases unmatched: 3. The CDR3 DNA sequence: TGTGCCAGCAGGGACAGGGGACCCAATCAGCCCCAGCATTTT. This encodes CASRDRGPNQPQHF.

The chain links TRBV10-3 to TRBJ2-1; a possible D gene is TRBD2 (6 bases). V lost 0 bases and J lost 7, with 13 bases in between. CDR3 length: 15 amino acids. Germline values: CDR1 ENHRY, CDR2 SYGVKD. In DNA, the CDR3 is TGTGCCATCAGTGAGTCCGGGGACTCCAGTAATGAGCAGTTCTTC. Its protein product is CAISESGDSSNEQFF.

The count of this clonotype is one. A much larger clone is a single base away; this may be a read error. The V call is TRBV12-3 or TRBV12-4, the J call TRBJ2-5; the match to TRBD1 covers 8 bases. The CDR3 totals 14 residues. DNA of the CDR3: TGTGCCAGCAGTCCGCAGACAGGGGCGGAGATCCAGTACTTC. Translating gives CASSPQTGAEIQYF.

This clonotype was recorded a few times. The chain combines TRBV12-3 or TRBV12-4 with TRBJ1-5; D is ambiguous. The CDR3 covers 14 residues. Trimming took off 2 bases at V and 1 base at J, with 6 bases between the two ends. This CDR3 reads CASSLSRSNQPQHF. The CDR3 DNA reads as TGTGCCAGCAGTTTAAGTAGGAGCAATCAGCCCCAGCATTTT.

This clonotype has at least ten counts. The rearrangement uses TRBV2 and TRBJ1-5; D remains unclear. Between the trimmed V and J ends, which lost 2 bases and 5 bases, there was a span of 10 bases. The CDR3 contains 14 residues. From germline, CDR1 is SNHLY and CDR2 FYNNEI. The CDR3, as DNA: TGTGCCAGCAGTGAATCGTCAGGTTATCAGCCCCAGCATTTT. Protein sequence: CASSESSGYQPQHF. Combining the CDR3 with reference TRBV2 and TRBJ1-5 gives the whole variable domain EPEVTQTPSHQVTQMGQEVILRCVPISNHLYFYWYRQILGQKVEFLVSFYNNEISEKSEIFDDQFSVERPDGSNFTLKIRSTKLEDSAMYFCASSESSGYQPQHFGDGTRLSIL.